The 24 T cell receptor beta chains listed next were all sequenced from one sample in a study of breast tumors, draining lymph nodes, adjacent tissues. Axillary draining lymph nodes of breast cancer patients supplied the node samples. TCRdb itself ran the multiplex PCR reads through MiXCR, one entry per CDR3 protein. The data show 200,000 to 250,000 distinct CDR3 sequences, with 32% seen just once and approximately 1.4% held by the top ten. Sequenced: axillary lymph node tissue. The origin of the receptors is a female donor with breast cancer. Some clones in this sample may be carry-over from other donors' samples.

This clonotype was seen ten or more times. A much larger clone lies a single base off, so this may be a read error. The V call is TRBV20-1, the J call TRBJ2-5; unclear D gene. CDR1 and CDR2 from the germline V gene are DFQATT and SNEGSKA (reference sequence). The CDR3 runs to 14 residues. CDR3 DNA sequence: TGCAGTGCTAGAGTGACACCCGACCAAGCGACCCAGTACTTC. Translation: CSARVTPDQATQYF.

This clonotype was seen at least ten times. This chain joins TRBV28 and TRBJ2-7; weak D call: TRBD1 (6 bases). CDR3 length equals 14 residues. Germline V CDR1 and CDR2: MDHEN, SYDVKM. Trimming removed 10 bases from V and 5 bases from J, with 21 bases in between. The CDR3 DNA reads TGTGCCACCCTTACGGGCCAGGGGCGTCACGAGCAGTACTTC. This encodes CATLTGQGRHEQYF.

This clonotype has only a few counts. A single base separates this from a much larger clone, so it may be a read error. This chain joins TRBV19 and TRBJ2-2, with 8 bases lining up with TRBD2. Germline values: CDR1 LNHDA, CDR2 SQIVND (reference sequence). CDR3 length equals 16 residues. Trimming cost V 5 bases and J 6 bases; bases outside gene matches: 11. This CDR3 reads CASSPLAGAFAGELFF. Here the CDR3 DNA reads TGTGCCAGTAGTCCCCTAGCGGGTGCCTTCGCCGGGGAGCTGTTTTTT.

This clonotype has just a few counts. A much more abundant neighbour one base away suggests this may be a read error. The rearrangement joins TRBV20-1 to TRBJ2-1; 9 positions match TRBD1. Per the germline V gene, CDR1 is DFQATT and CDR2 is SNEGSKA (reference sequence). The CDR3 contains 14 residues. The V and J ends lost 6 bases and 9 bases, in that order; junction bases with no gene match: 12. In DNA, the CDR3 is TGCAGTGCCACCGGGACAGGGCGCTGGACTGAGCAGTTCTTC. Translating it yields CSATGTGRWTEQFF.

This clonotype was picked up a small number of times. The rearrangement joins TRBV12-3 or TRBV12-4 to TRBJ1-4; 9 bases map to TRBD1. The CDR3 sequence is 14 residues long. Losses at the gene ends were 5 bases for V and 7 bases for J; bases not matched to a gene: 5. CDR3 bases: TGTGCCAGCAGTCGGGACAGGGCGACTGAAAAACTGTTTTTT. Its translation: CASSRDRATEKLFF.

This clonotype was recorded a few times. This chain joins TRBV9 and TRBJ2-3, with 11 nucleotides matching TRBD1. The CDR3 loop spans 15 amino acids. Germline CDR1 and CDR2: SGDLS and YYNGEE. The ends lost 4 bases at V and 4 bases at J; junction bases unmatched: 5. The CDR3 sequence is CASSRGQGGPDTQYF. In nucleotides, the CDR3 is TGTGCCAGCAGCCGGGGACAGGGGGGACCAGATACGCAGTATTTT.

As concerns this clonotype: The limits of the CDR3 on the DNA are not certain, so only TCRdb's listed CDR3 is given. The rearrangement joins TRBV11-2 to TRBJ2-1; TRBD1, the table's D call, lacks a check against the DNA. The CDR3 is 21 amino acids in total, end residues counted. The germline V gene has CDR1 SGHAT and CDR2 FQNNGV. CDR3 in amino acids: CASSFYICSAPWTAAYNEQFF.

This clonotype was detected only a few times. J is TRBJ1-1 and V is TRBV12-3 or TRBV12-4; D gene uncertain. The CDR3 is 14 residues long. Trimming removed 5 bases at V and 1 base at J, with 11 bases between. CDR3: CASSHHSANTEAFF. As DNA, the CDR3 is TGTGCCAGCAGTCACCACTCAGCGAACACTGAAGCTTTCTTT.

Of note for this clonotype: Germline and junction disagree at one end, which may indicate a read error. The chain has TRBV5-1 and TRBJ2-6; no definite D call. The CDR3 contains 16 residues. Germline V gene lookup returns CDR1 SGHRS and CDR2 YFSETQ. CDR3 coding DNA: TGCGCCAGCAGCTCCGCGCGTGGATCAGGCGCCAACGCCCTGACTTTC. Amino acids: CASSSARGSGANALTF.

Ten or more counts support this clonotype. CDR3 region: CASSPGGEPTYEQYF. The DNA for the CDR3 is TGTGCCAGCAGCCCCGGCGGGGAGCCTACCTACGAGCAGTACTTC. The chain links TRBV7-2 to TRBJ2-7; TRBD2 is a possible D gene (6 bases). The CDR3 totals 15 residues. Trimming left V 5 bases short and J 2 bases short, with 16 bases between. Per the germline V gene, CDR1 is SGHTA and CDR2 is FQGNSA.

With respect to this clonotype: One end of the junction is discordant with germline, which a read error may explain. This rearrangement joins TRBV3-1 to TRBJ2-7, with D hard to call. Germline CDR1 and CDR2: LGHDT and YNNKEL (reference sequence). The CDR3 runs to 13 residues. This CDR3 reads CAISQAPSAEQYF. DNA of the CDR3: TGCGCCATCAGCCAAGCCCCATCGGCGGAGCAGTACTTC.

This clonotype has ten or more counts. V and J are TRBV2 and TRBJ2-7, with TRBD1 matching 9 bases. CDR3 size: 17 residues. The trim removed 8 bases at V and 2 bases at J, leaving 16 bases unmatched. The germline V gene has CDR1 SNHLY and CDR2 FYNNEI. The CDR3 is CASDRDREWGGTYEQYF. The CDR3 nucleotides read TGTGCCAGCGACCGGGACAGGGAGTGGGGGGGAACCTACGAGCAGTACTTC. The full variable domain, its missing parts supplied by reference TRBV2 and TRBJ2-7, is EPEVTQTPSHQVTQMGQEVILRCVPISNHLYFYWYRQILGQKVEFLVSFYNNEISEKSEIFDDQFSVERPDGSNFTLKIRSTKLEDSAMYFCASDRDREWGGTYEQYFGPGTRLTVT.

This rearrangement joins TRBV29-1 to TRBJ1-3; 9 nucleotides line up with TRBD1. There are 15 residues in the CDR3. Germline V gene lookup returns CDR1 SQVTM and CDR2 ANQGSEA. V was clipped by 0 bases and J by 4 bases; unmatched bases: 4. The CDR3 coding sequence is TGCAGCGTTGAAGATGGGACAGGGACCGGAAACACCATATATTTT. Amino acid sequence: CSVEDGTGTGNTIYF.

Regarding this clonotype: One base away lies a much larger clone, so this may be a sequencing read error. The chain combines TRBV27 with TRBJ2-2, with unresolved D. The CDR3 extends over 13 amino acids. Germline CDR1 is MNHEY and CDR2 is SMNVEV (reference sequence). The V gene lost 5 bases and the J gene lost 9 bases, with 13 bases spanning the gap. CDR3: CASSLQRTRELFF. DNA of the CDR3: TGTGCCAGCAGTCTCCAGCGTACCAGGGAGCTGTTTTTT.

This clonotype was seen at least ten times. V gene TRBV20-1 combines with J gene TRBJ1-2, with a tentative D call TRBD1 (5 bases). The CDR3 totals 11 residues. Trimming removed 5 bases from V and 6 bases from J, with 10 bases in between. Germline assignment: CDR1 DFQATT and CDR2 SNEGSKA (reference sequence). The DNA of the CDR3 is TGCAGTGCTTTGACAGTGGATGGCTACACCTTC. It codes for CSALTVDGYTF.

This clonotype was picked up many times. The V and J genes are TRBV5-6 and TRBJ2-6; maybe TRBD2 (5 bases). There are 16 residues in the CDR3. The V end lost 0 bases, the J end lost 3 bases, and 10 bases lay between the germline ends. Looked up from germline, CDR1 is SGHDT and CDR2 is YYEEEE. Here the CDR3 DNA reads TGTGCCAGCAGCTTGGTGGTGAGGGATGGGGCCAACGTCCTGACTTTC. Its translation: CASSLVVRDGANVLTF.

CDR3 coding DNA: TGCAGTGCTAGTGCGGGGAACTACGAGCAGTACTTC. Translating gives CSASAGNYEQYF. The chain carries TRBV20-1 and TRBJ2-7; maybe TRBD2 (6 bases). This CDR3 spans 12 amino acids. The germline V gene encodes CDR1 DFQATT and CDR2 SNEGSKA (reference sequence). The V end lost 3 bases, the J end lost 3 bases, and 9 bases lay between the germline ends.

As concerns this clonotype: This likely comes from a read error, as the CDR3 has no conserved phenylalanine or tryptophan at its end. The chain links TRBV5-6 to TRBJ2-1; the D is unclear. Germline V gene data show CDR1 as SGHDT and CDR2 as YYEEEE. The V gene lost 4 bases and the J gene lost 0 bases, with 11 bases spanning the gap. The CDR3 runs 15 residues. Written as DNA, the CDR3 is TGTGCCAGCAGCGCGTACTCCAGCTCCTACAATGAGCAGTTCTGC. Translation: CASSAYSSSYNEQFC.

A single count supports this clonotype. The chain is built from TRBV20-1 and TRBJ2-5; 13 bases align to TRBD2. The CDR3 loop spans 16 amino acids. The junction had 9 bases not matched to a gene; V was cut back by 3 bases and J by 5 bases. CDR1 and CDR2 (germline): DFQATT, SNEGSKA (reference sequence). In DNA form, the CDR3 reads TGCAGTGCTAGTCCGGACAGGGGACTAGCGGGGGAGACCCAGTACTTC. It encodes CSASPDRGLAGETQYF.

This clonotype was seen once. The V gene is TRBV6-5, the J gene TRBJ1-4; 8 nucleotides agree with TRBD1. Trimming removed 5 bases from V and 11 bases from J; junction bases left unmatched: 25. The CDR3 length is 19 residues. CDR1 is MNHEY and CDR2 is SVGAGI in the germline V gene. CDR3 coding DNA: TGTGCCAGCAGTGGGACGGGACGGCAACTTCAGGGGGCAGGAGGTAAACTGTTTTTT. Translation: CASSGTGRQLQGAGGKLFF.

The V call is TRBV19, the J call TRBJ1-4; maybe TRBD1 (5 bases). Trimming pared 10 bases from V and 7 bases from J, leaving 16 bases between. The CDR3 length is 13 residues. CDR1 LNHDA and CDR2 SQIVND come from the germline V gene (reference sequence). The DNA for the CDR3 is TGTGCCACCAAGAAGGGGCGGGTTGAAAAACTGTTTTTT. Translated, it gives CATKKGRVEKLFF.

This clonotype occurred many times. The CDR3 loop reads CASSDSYWSYTF. CDR3 in DNA: TGTGCCAGCAGTGACTCCTATTGGAGCTACACCTTC. The rearrangement links TRBV25-1 to TRBJ1-2; D not certain. This CDR3 contains 12 residues. CDR1 MGHDK and CDR2 SYGVNS come from the germline V gene. V was shortened by 3 bases and J by 9 bases, with 11 bases between the two germline ends.

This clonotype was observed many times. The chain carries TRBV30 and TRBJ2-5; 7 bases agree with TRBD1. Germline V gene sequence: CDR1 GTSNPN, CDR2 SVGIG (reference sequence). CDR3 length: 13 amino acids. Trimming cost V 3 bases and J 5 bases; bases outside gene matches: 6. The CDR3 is CAWRQGLWETQYF. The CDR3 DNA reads TGTGCCTGGAGACAGGGGTTGTGGGAGACCCAGTACTTC.

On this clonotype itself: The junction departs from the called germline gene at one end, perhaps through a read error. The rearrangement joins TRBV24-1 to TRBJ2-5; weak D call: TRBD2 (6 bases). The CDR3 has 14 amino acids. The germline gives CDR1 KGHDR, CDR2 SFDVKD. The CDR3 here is CATSGGSGGETQYF. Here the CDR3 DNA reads TGTGCTACCAGTGGGGGTAGCGGAGGCGAGACCCAGTACTTC.